One and the same sample provided the 2 T cell receptor beta chains below, sequenced in a study of T cell responses to AZD1222 COVID-19 vaccine. TCRdb's copy holds only in-frame clones and misses some; the assay was immunoSEQ multiplex PCR. The profile shows 95,000 to 110,000 clones, around 90% of them singletons. The sample was peripheral blood, taken on day 0 of AZD1222 vaccination. The receptor source for this set is an adult in good health.

The chain is built from TRBV11-2 and TRBJ2-5, with D perhaps matching TRBD2 (6 bases). The CDR3 extends over 14 amino acids. Germline loops: CDR1 SGHAT, CDR2 FQNNGV. V was trimmed by 0 bases and J by 9 bases, leaving 14 bases between them. CDR3 protein: CASSLEATLASQYF. CDR3 in DNA: TGTGCCAGCAGCTTAGAGGCCACCCTAGCGTCCCAGTACTTC.

This rearrangement joins TRBV6-5 to TRBJ1-1, with D unresolved. V shed 2 bases and J shed 0 bases, with 10 bases lying between them. The CDR3 is 15 amino acids. CDR1 is MNHEY, CDR2 SVGAGI, per germline. Here the CDR3 reads CASSYQRVMNTEAFF. CDR3 sequence (DNA): TGTGCCAGCAGTTACCAGAGGGTAATGAACACTGAAGCTTTCTTT.